This T cell receptor (beta chain) stems from a study of T cell changes during pregnancy in multiple sclerosis. CDR1 and CDR2 (germline): MNHEY, SMNVEV (reference sequence). The CDR3 is made up of 13 amino acids. V was clipped by 5 bases and J by 5 bases, with 10 bases between them. The table came from immunoSEQ multiplex PCR; TCRdb's copy has only in-frame clones and leaves some out. The sample comprises approximately 46,000 clones, around 90% of which are singletons, and just over 5% rests with the top ten. This clonotype originated in a female donor in good health, enrolled as a control in a pregnancy study. V usage is TRBV27 and J usage is TRBJ1-5; maybe TRBD1 (6 bases). The sample in question was peripheral blood, obtained after pregnancy. The CDR3 protein is CASSHREDQPQHF. The CDR3 DNA sequence: TGTGCCAGCAGTCACAGGGAAGATCAGCCCCAGCATTTT.